This entry describes one T cell receptor (beta chain). No antigen is known for it. This record belongs to a study of T-cell memory formation after mild COVID-19. The study's findings and limits: Among CD4+ contracting clones, most were CM and EM, and CD8+ ones EMRA.

Using its own MiXCR run on the 5' RACE reads, TCRdb lists one record per CDR3 protein. The table has 280,000 or so distinct CDR3 sequences, more than 15% seen once. The TCR was taken from a man aged 18 to 30 who had mild COVID-19 (a few samples of this study predate the infection). Cell type and time point are not known. Sequencing input: PBMCs or a T cell subset sorted from them (not recorded which).

This CDR3 reads CSAREGSLEIAKNIQYF. CDR3 DNA: TGCAGTGCTAGAGAAGGTAGTCTAGAGATAGCCAAAAACATTCAGTACTTC. The J gene is TRBJ2-4, the V gene TRBV20-1; D is ambiguous. Germline CDR1 reads DFQATT; CDR2 reads SNEGSKA (reference sequence). Trimming left V 0 bases short and J 0 bases short, with 15 bases between. CDR3 length equals 17 residues.